This T cell receptor beta chain was retrieved from a study of blood T cell repertoires in COVID-19. Germline V CDR1 and CDR2: MGHRA, YSYEKL. V was cut by 1 base and J by 3 bases, with 7 bases left in between. The CDR3 covers 14 residues. Assay used: immunoSEQ multiplex PCR; TCRdb lists only in-frame clones, some missing. The sample yields 110,000 or so clones, about 85% seen once. V usage is TRBV4-1 and J usage is TRBJ1-5; D is undetermined. The sample taken for sequencing was peripheral blood. This receptor was taken from a man in his forties or fifties with acute or convalescent COVID-19. CDR3: CASSQAGDNQPQHF. CDR3 DNA: TGCGCCAGCAGCCAAGCCGGGGACAATCAGCCCCAGCATTTT.